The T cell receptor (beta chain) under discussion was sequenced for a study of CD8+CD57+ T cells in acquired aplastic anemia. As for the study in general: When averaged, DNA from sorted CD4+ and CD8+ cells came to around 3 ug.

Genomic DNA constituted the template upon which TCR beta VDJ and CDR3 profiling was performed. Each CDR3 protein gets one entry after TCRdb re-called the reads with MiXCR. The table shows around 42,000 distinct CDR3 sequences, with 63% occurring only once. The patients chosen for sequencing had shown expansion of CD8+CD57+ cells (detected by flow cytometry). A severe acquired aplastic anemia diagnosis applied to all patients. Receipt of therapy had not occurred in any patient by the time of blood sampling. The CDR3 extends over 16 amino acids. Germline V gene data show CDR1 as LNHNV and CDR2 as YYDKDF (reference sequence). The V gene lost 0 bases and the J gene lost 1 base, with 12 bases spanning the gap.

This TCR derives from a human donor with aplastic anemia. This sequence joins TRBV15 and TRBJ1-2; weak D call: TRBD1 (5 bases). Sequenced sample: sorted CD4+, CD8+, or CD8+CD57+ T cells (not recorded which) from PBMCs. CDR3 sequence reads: CATSRDYRQGNYGYTF. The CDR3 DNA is TGTGCCACCAGCAGAGATTATAGGCAGGGTAACTATGGCTACACCTTC.